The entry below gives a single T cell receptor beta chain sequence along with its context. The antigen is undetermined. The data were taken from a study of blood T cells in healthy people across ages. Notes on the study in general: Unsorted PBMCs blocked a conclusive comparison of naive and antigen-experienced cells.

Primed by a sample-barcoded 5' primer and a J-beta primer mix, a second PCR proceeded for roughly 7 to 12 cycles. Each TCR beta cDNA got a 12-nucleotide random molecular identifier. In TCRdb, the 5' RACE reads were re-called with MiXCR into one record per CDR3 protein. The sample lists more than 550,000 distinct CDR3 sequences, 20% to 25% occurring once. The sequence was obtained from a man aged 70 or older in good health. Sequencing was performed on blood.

The CDR3 loop is CASSLEAGLAGHNEQFF. The CDR3 DNA is TGTGCCAGCAGCTTAGAAGCGGGACTAGCGGGTCACAATGAGCAGTTCTTC. The chain uses TRBV7-9 and TRBJ2-1; 12 bases are shared with TRBD2. CDR1 and CDR2 (germline): SEHNR, FQNEAQ (reference sequence). The CDR3 is 17 residues long. The J segment lost 5 bases and the V segment lost 1 base, leaving 6 bases of the junction unmatched.